The T cell receptor beta chain under discussion was sequenced for a study of shared clonotypes between healthy human individuals. In the case of this clone: Its antigen is unidentified.

The table came from immunoSEQ multiplex PCR; TCRdb's copy has only in-frame clones and leaves some out. The data hold 980,000 or so clones, with more than 75% observed a single time. CDR1 and CDR2 (germline): SQVTM, ANQGSEA. This CDR3 is 11 amino acids long. The V gene lost 4 bases and the J gene lost 3 bases, with 7 bases spanning the gap. Study results and limitations: Clonotype sharing across a few donors was observed for around 5% of naive CD4 clonotypes.

The TCR comes from a man between 18 and 35 years old in good health. The chain is built from TRBV29-1 and TRBJ2-7; D remains ambiguous. The sequenced sample was memory CD4+ T cells sorted from blood. The subset is: CD45RA-negative fraction. The CDR3 loop reads CSVAEDYEQYF. The DNA for the CDR3 is TGCAGCGTTGCAGAGGACTACGAGCAGTACTTC.